In this sample, the clone carrying this T cell receptor (beta chain) turned up a few times. As yet, its antigen is unknown. V lost 5 bases, J lost 4 bases, and 11 bases lay in between. The CDR3 loop spans 14 amino acids. Germline lookup yields CDR1 SGHAT and CDR2 FQDESV (reference sequence). Unique molecular identifiers were incorporated during preparation of the TCRbeta library. MiXCR, applied by TCRdb to the PCR reads, yields one record per CDR3 protein. This table has 700,000 to 950,000 distinct CDR3 sequences, 16% appearing once. These data are taken from a study of T-cell reconstitution after alpha-beta-depleted transplantation in children. The study's findings and limits: At one year after transplant, newly produced T cells mostly accounted for T-cell counts and diversity.

This receptor was identified in a male patient between 5 and 17 years old who had a stem cell transplant for acute lymphoblastic leukemia, so the T cells may come from the graft donor. The specimen was PBMCs, mostly from graft donor cells, collected 360 days after TCRalphabeta/CD19-depleted stem cell transplant. The J gene is TRBJ2-2, the V gene TRBV11-1, with unresolved D. The CDR3 coding sequence is TGTGCCAGCAGCCCCGGGCCGTTCACCGGGGAGCTGTTTTTT. This gives the protein CASSPGPFTGELFF.